The 8 T cell receptor beta chains below were found in one sample sequenced in a study of response to subunit inactivated influenza vaccine. One entry per CDR3 protein results from TCRdb running MiXCR on the RT-PCR reads. The sample has about 480,000 distinct CDR3 sequences, 25% seen once; the top ten hold 1.9%. The sequencing here drew on CD4+ T cells sorted from PBMCs, taken roughly 5 days after vaccination. The receptors shown here come from a man in his forties or fifties who received an inactivated influenza vaccine.

In the case of this clonotype: It may be a read error: a sequence one base away is much more abundant. This rearrangement joins TRBV7-3 to TRBJ2-2, with D possibly being TRBD1 (6 bases). Trimming cost V 3 bases and J 0 bases, with 8 bases left between them. The germline V gene encodes CDR1 SGHTA and CDR2 FQGTGA. The CDR3 loop spans 15 amino acids. CDR3 sequence: CASSLGHPNTGELFF. CDR3 nucleotides: TGTGCCAGCAGCTTGGGACACCCGAACACCGGGGAGCTGTTTTTT. The full variable domain, rest sourced from reference TRBV7-3 and TRBJ2-2, is GAGVSQTPSNKVTEKGKYVELRCDPISGHTALYWYRQSLGQGPEFLIYFQGTGAADDSGLPNDRFFAVRPEGSVSTLKIQRTERGDSAVYLCASSLGHPNTGELFFGEGSRLTVL.

In its sample, this clonotype was seen a few times. The rearrangement links TRBV6-5 to TRBJ1-2; TRBD1 is a possible D gene (6 bases). Germline loops: CDR1 MNHEY, CDR2 SVGAGI. With 2 bases removed from V and 6 bases from J, the gap between germline ends came to 13 bases. The CDR3 runs to 14 residues. The CDR3 region is CASSYPQQGHGYTF. The DNA for the CDR3 is TGTGCCAGCAGTTACCCGCAACAGGGACATGGCTACACCTTC.

V usage is TRBV12-3 or TRBV12-4 and J usage is TRBJ2-7, with a possible D match to TRBD2 (5 bases). V dropped 4 bases and J dropped 7 bases, with 11 bases sitting between them. This CDR3 contains 12 residues. For the CDR3, the DNA is TGTGCCAGCAGTTATACCCCGGGGGAGCAGTACTTC. Its translation is CASSYTPGEQYF.

This clonotype was counted a few times. The V call is TRBV25-1, the J call TRBJ1-2; possible D gene TRBD1, 5 bases. Germline loops: CDR1 MGHDK, CDR2 SYGVNS. The CDR3 is 12 amino acids. Trimming stripped 3 bases from V and 12 bases from J, with 14 bases between. CDR3 bases: TGTGCCAGCAGTGATCCAGGGTCGGGTAACACCTTC. Its translation is CASSDPGSGNTF.

This clonotype was found a few times. The chain recombines TRBV12-3 or TRBV12-4 with TRBJ2-1; D gene ambiguous. The ends were cut back, 8 bases at V and 4 bases at J, with 24 bases in the middle. The CDR3 is 17 amino acids. The CDR3 is CASDSGPPPKEYNEQFF. DNA for the CDR3: TGTGCCAGCGATTCCGGACCCCCGCCCAAGGAATACAATGAGCAGTTCTTC.

For this clonotype: One end of the junction is discordant with germline, which a read error may explain. This chain connects TRBV20-1 to TRBJ1-2; no firm D call. Germline V gene data show CDR1 as DFQATT and CDR2 as SNEGSKA (reference sequence). This CDR3 is 13 amino acids long. CDR3 DNA: TGTAGTGCTAGGAAGGGAAGTAGCGATGGCTACACCTTC. Translation: CSARKGSSDGYTF.

This sequence joins TRBV28 and TRBJ2-1, with D tentatively TRBD2 (6 bases). The CDR3 has 15 amino acids. The V gene lost 6 bases and the J gene lost 1 base, with 13 bases spanning the gap. Per germline, CDR1 MDHEN and CDR2 SYDVKM. CDR3 region: CASSSPGRSYNEQFF. The CDR3 DNA reads as TGTGCCAGCAGCTCCCCCGGGAGATCCTACAATGAGCAGTTCTTC.

The V call is TRBV4-3, the J call TRBJ2-3; D not resolved. Germline V gene lookup returns CDR1 LGHNA and CDR2 YSLEER. The CDR3 sequence is 13 residues long. Trimming shortened V by 2 bases and J by 4 bases, and 7 bases separated the two germline ends. CDR3 nucleotides: TGCGCCAGCAGCCAAAAAGCCGCAGATACGCAGTATTTT. Translating gives CASSQKAADTQYF.